This T cell receptor (beta chain) was retrieved from a study of PD-1 blockade in mismatch repair-deficient tumors. At the level of the study: Patients had eleven to twelve mismatch repair-deficient cancer types, all previously treated and progressing.

TCRs were sequenced from a few patients responding to pembrolizumab. General study findings and limits: After pembrolizumab, tumor-resident clones rose rapidly, then generally contracted before radiologic responses.

Measured with immunoSEQ multiplex PCR; TCRdb has only the in-frame clones, and not every one. The table shows under 150,000 clones, with 86% occurring only once. Worth noting for this clone: Its matching antigen is unknown.

The clonotype was recovered from an adult with mismatch repair-deficient cancer. The sample consisted of peripheral blood, taken 44 weeks after starting pembrolizumab.

CDR3: CASSTRQYTGELFF. The CDR3 DNA is TGTGCCAGCAGCACCCGACAGTACACCGGGGAGCTGTTTTTT. The chain carries TRBV7-6 and TRBJ2-2, with a weak D call TRBD1 (5 bases). Between the trimmed V and J ends, which lost 5 bases and 3 bases, there was a span of 10 bases. This CDR3 comprises 14 residues. The germline CDR1 and CDR2 sequences are SGHVS and FNYEAQ.